What follows are 8 T cell receptor beta chains derived from one specimen sequenced in a study of cytomegalovirus exposure and HLA in healthy donors. Data came from immunoSEQ multiplex PCR; TCRdb stores just in-frame clones and leaves some out. Of roughly 150,000 clones in the sample, more than 75% were seen once. The sample taken for sequencing was PBMCs. The receptor source for this set is a man aged 18 to 30 in good health and CMV-seropositive.

V and J are TRBV9 and TRBJ2-3; 9 bases map to TRBD1. The CDR3 has 16 residues. J lost 0 bases, V lost 3 bases, and 5 bases had no gene match. CDR1 and CDR2 from the germline V gene are SGDLS and YYNGEE. CDR3 loop: CASSARQGESTDTQYF. DNA for the CDR3: TGTGCCAGCAGCGCCAGACAGGGGGAGAGCACAGATACGCAGTATTTT.

This chain links TRBV2 with TRBJ1-6; 7 bases agree with TRBD1. The trim removed 1 base at V and 13 bases at J, leaving 7 bases unmatched. The length of the CDR3 is 14 residues. Germline V gene data show CDR1 as SNHLY and CDR2 as FYNNEI. In nucleotides, the CDR3 is TGTGCCAGCAGTGAAGGTCGACAGGGACCCCCCCTCCACTTT. Amino acid sequence: CASSEGRQGPPLHF.

The V and J genes are TRBV5-1 and TRBJ2-7; 7 positions match TRBD1. V dropped 4 bases and J dropped 3; count of bases not matched to a gene: 10. Germline values: CDR1 SGHRS, CDR2 YFSETQ. The CDR3 has 15 amino acids. The CDR3 DNA follows: TGCGCCAGCAGCCCCCAACCCGGGACAGTCTACGAGCAGTACTTC. Its protein product is CASSPQPGTVYEQYF.

V usage is TRBV7-2 and J usage is TRBJ1-2; 10 bases line up with TRBD1. With V trimmed by 1 base and J by 6 bases, 8 bases remained unmatched. Germline V lookup: CDR1 SGHTA, CDR2 FQGNSA. The CDR3 runs to 16 residues. The CDR3 nucleotides are TGTGCCAGCAGCTTAGTGTCTGGGGGACAGGGGAATGGCTACACCTTC. Protein: CASSLVSGGQGNGYTF.

J is TRBJ2-1 and V is TRBV11-2; D gene uncertain. V dropped 5 bases and J dropped 3 bases, with 11 bases sitting between them. The CDR3 is 14 amino acids. Germline V CDR1 and CDR2: SGHAT, FQNNGV. CDR3 nucleotide sequence: TGTGCCAGCAGCCCCAGGTCACTCTACAATGAGCAGTTCTTC. It specifies CASSPRSLYNEQFF.

This chain connects TRBV5-4 to TRBJ1-1, with a weak D call TRBD1 (6 bases). This CDR3 has 15 residues. Per the germline V gene, CDR1 is SGHNT and CDR2 is YYREEE (reference sequence). The germline V and J ends were trimmed by 2 bases and 4 bases, with 15 bases remaining between them. CDR3 sequence reads: CASSLPDRTGTEAFF. CDR3 DNA: TGTGCCAGCAGCTTACCGGACAGAACAGGCACTGAAGCTTTCTTT.

The chain links TRBV10-2 to TRBJ1-1; D is unclear. The length of the CDR3 is 13 residues. Germline V lookup: CDR1 WSHSY, CDR2 SAAADI. Trimming cost V 8 bases and J 11 bases, with 21 bases left between them. The CDR3 reads CASAPGSWFEAFF. CDR3 DNA: TGCGCCAGCGCCCCTGGGAGTTGGTTCGAGGCTTTCTTT.

This chain uses TRBV7-9 with TRBJ2-7; 10 nucleotides match TRBD1. The CDR3 sequence is 16 residues long. Germline loops: CDR1 SEHNR, CDR2 FQNEAQ (reference sequence). Trimming cost V 6 bases and J 0 bases; bases outside gene matches: 8. The CDR3 DNA is TGTGCCAGCAGACTCCGGACAGGGGGAGGCTCCTACGAGCAGTACTTC. This gives the protein CASRLRTGGGSYEQYF.